These 6 T cell receptor beta chains share one sample of origin, sequenced in a study of blood T cells in healthy people across ages. A second PCR of 7 to 11 cycles used a sample-barcoded 5' primer and a J-beta primer mix. TCRdb itself ran the 5' RACE reads through MiXCR, one entry per CDR3 protein. The sample shows roughly 1,100,000 distinct CDR3 sequences, about 25% of them seen only once. These sequences were also reported in another study, on T cells of mothers and their children.

Sequenced material: blood. These TCRs come from a girl aged 2-9 years in good health.

The chain links TRBV6-5 to TRBJ1-4; D is unresolved. V gave up 0 bases and J gave up 8 bases, with 7 bases separating them. Per the germline V gene, CDR1 is MNHEY and CDR2 is SVGAGI. The CDR3 consists of 13 residues. CDR3 nucleotides: TGTGCCAGCAGTTACTCATCCGGAGAAAAACTGTTTTTT. Translating it yields CASSYSSGEKLFF.

The chain is built from TRBV10-3 and TRBJ2-1; maybe TRBD2 (6 bases). The CDR3 is made up of 13 amino acids. V lost 7 bases, J lost 5 bases, and 12 bases lay in between. Germline lookup yields CDR1 ENHRY and CDR2 SYGVKD. This chain's CDR3 is CAITGTLNNEQFF. The DNA for the CDR3 is TGTGCCATCACTGGGACTCTGAACAATGAGCAGTTCTTC.

In regard to this clonotype: At one end, the junction sequence differs from germline, possibly due to a read error. The chain combines TRBV11-2 with TRBJ1-2, with TRBD1 identical over 7 bases. Germline loops: CDR1 SGHAT, CDR2 FQNNGV. The CDR3 spans 11 residues. This CDR3 is CASSPPGQIFF. The CDR3 DNA reads as TGTGCCAGCAGCCCTCCGGGACAGATCTTCTTC.

This clonotype was detected only once. The chain links TRBV6-1 to TRBJ2-5; the D gene is possibly TRBD1 (6 bases). Germline values: CDR1 MNHNS, CDR2 SASEGT. V shed 7 bases and J shed 9 bases, with 18 bases lying between them. The CDR3 extends over 13 amino acids. CDR3 nucleotide sequence: TGTGCCAGCACCTGGGACAAGGTGGGGTCCCAGTACTTC. Amino acids: CASTWDKVGSQYF.

This rearrangement joins TRBV10-3 to TRBJ1-2; 7 nucleotides agree with TRBD1. With 6 bases clipped from V and 6 bases from J, the junction kept 10 bases outside the gene matches. The V gene's germline CDR1 is ENHRY and CDR2 SYGVKD. This CDR3 is 14 amino acids long. CDR3 amino acids: CAISIGQVGDGYTF. The DNA for the CDR3 is TGTGCCATCAGCATAGGACAGGTCGGGGATGGCTACACCTTC.

This chain uses TRBV7-2 with TRBJ2-3; the D gene could be TRBD1 or TRBD2 (6 bases each). The CDR3 extends over 15 amino acids. The V end was cut by 2 bases, the J end by 3 bases, with 12 bases between. Per germline, CDR1 SGHTA and CDR2 FQGNSA. CDR3 sequence (DNA): TGTGCCAGCAGCTTACGGGGGCGCGTTACAGATACGCAGTATTTT. Translating gives CASSLRGRVTDTQYF.